Presented here are 21 T cell receptor beta chains from one specimen sequenced in a study of blood T cell repertoires in COVID-19. Measured with immunoSEQ multiplex PCR; TCRdb has only the in-frame clones, and not every one. The sample consists of 430,000 or so clones, around 87% of them appearing once. The sample was PBMCs or T cells enriched from blood (not recorded which). The source of these receptors is a woman between 40 and 50 years old who had recovered from COVID-19.

This clone was observed a handful of times. V usage is TRBV29-1 and J usage is TRBJ1-1; the match to TRBD1 covers 10 bases. CDR1 and CDR2 (germline): SQVTM, ANQGSEA. Trimming cost V 5 bases and J 1 base; bases outside gene matches: 10. The CDR3 extends over 16 amino acids. The DNA of the CDR3 is TGCAGCGTTACCGGTCGACAGGGGGCATCGAACACTGAAGCTTTCTTT. As protein: CSVTGRQGASNTEAFF.

This clone was counted between two and nine times. The gene calls are TRBV9 and TRBJ1-1, with a possible D match to TRBD1 (5 bases). CDR1 SGDLS and CDR2 YYNGEE come from the germline V gene. V was trimmed by 4 bases and J by 1 base, leaving 23 bases between them. This CDR3 contains 18 residues. This chain's CDR3 is CASSRGPWRGVENTEAFF. The CDR3 coding sequence is TGTGCCAGCAGCCGGGGCCCGTGGAGGGGCGTCGAGAACACTGAAGCTTTCTTT.

This clone was observed a handful of times. J is TRBJ1-3 and V is TRBV4-3, with 8 bases fitting TRBD1. J gave up 3 bases and V 2 bases, and 3 bases lay outside the gene matches. Germline V gene sequence: CDR1 LGHNA, CDR2 YSLEER. CDR3 length equals 15 residues. CDR3 DNA: TGCGCCAGCAGCCAATCAACAGGGGGTGGAAACACCATATATTTT. This codes for CASSQSTGGGNTIYF.

The genes are TRBV19 and TRBJ1-6, with 8 bases that match TRBD1. V dropped 6 bases and J dropped 0; count of bases not matched to a gene: 4. CDR3 length: 16 amino acids. In germline, CDR1 is LNHDA, CDR2 SQIVND (reference sequence). CDR3 protein: CASRGQGASYNSPLHF. CDR3 in DNA: TGTGCCAGTAGAGGACAGGGCGCCTCCTATAATTCACCCCTCCACTTT.

V usage is TRBV3-1 (or the pseudogene TRBV3-2) and J usage is TRBJ2-5; D possibly corresponds to TRBD2 (6 bases). V was pared by 10 bases and J by 3 bases, with 15 bases between. The CDR3 runs 13 residues. Germline V gene sequence: CDR1 LGHDT, CDR2 YNNKEL (reference sequence). CDR3 protein: CANAREREETQYF. CDR3 in DNA: TGTGCCAACGCCCGAGAGCGGGAAGAGACCCAGTACTTC.

This clone appeared once. The CDR3 nucleotides are TGTGCCAGCAGCTCCGGGACTTCGAGGACAGATACGCAGTATTTT. Residues: CASSSGTSRTDTQYF. The V and J genes are TRBV7-2 and TRBJ2-3, with a weak D call TRBD2 (6 bases). From germline, CDR1 is SGHTA and CDR2 FQGNSA. V gave up 4 bases and J gave up 3 bases, with 14 bases separating them. This CDR3 has 15 amino acids.

The chain is built from TRBV11-3 and TRBJ2-3, with D possibly TRBD1 on 5 matching bases. With 5 bases removed from V and 1 base from J, the gap between germline ends came to 10 bases. From germline, CDR1 is SGHNT and CDR2 YENEEA. The CDR3 extends over 14 amino acids. The CDR3 here is CASSRREGTDTQYF. CDR3 sequence (DNA): TGTGCCAGCAGCCGCAGGGAAGGCACAGATACGCAGTATTTT.

The chain uses TRBV2 and TRBJ2-3, with D possibly matching TRBD1 (6 bases). Per the germline V gene, CDR1 is SNHLY and CDR2 is FYNNEI. Trimming took 5 bases from V and 1 from J, leaving 10 bases between them. This CDR3 is built from 14 residues. The CDR3 bases are TGTGCCAGCAGTCAACAGGGCCGCACAGATACGCAGTATTTT. Protein sequence: CASSQQGRTDTQYF.

The J gene is TRBJ1-1, the V gene TRBV5-4; tentatively, D is TRBD1 (5 bases). The CDR3 runs to 15 residues. V was clipped by 3 bases and J by 1 base, with 13 bases between them. Germline V gene data show CDR1 as SGHNT and CDR2 as YYREEE (reference sequence). The CDR3 loop is CASSWSIGENTEAFF. The DNA of the CDR3 is TGTGCCAGCAGCTGGTCGATAGGGGAGAACACTGAAGCTTTCTTT.

This chain joins TRBV7-9 and TRBJ1-5; D perhaps matches TRBD1 (6 bases). Trimming stripped 1 base from V and 5 bases from J, with 12 bases between. Germline V CDR1 and CDR2: SEHNR, FQNEAQ (reference sequence). This CDR3 is 15 amino acids long. CDR3 sequence (DNA): TGTGCCAGCAGCTTAGGGGACCCAGGGGATCAGCCCCAGCATTTT. This translates into CASSLGDPGDQPQHF. Drawing the rest from reference TRBV7-9 and TRBJ1-5, the complete variable domain is DTGVSQNPRHKITKRGQNVTFRCDPISEHNRLYWYRQTLGQGPEFLTYFQNEAQLEKSRLLSDRFSAERPKGSFSTLEIQRTEQGDSAMYLCASSLGDPGDQPQHFGDGTRLSIL.

This rearrangement joins TRBV9 to TRBJ2-3, with no clear D. Germline CDR1 reads SGDLS; CDR2 reads YYNGEE. CDR3 length equals 15 residues. Trimming left V 4 bases short and J 3 bases short, with 15 bases between. The CDR3 sequence is CASSPETPETDTQYF. CDR3 nucleotides: TGTGCCAGCAGCCCCGAGACTCCAGAAACAGATACGCAGTATTTT.

This clone turned up a few times. This sequence joins TRBV2 and TRBJ1-5, with D possibly being TRBD1 (5 bases). Germline V lookup: CDR1 SNHLY, CDR2 FYNNEI. The CDR3 is 14 residues long. Trimming took 2 bases from V and 6 from J, leaving 11 bases between them. The CDR3, as DNA: TGTGCCAGCAGTGAACGGACGGGGGGTCAGCCCCAGCATTTT. As protein: CASSERTGGQPQHF.

Only one count was recorded for this clone. The V call is TRBV13, the J call TRBJ2-3; TRBD2 matches 14 bases. V was clipped by 6 bases and J by 1 base; unmatched bases: 9. The CDR3 sequence is 18 residues long. Germline lookup yields CDR1 PRHDT and CDR2 FYEKMQ (reference sequence). CDR3 nucleotides: TGTGCCAGCAGGCGCGGGACTAGCGGGAGATTTGGCACAGATACGCAGTATTTT. Its translation is CASRRGTSGRFGTDTQYF.

This clone appeared a few times. The CDR3 sequence is CASSPRGQVDQPQHF. The CDR3 region has the DNA TGTGCCAGCTCACCTCGGGGACAGGTCGATCAGCCCCAGCATTTT. V is TRBV18 and J is TRBJ1-5, with TRBD1 identical over 8 bases. The CDR3 extends over 15 amino acids. Per germline, CDR1 KGHSH and CDR2 LQKENI. The trim removed 3 bases at V and 5 bases at J, leaving 6 bases unmatched.

The rearrangement uses TRBV5-1 and TRBJ1-6; no definite D call. Germline loops: CDR1 SGHRS, CDR2 YFSETQ. The CDR3 loop spans 16 amino acids. Trimming removed 0 bases from V and 0 bases from J, with 7 bases in between. This CDR3 reads CASSLVESSYNSPLHF. Written as DNA, the CDR3 is TGCGCCAGCAGCTTGGTCGAGAGCTCCTATAATTCACCCCTCCACTTT.

The chain couples TRBV13 to TRBJ2-7; 9 bases match TRBD1. V shed 5 bases, J shed 2 bases, and the junction held 7 bases outside the gene matches. Germline V CDR1 and CDR2: PRHDT, FYEKMQ (reference sequence). This CDR3 contains 15 residues. The DNA of the CDR3 is TGTGCCAGCAGCGCTACGGGACAGGGAGCCTACGAGCAGTACTTC. Translated, it gives CASSATGQGAYEQYF.

The chain couples TRBV15 to TRBJ1-2; D is possibly TRBD1 (6 bases). CDR1 and CDR2 from the germline V gene are LNHNV and YYDKDF (reference sequence). V was pared by 3 bases and J by 1 base, with 15 bases between. This CDR3 comprises 16 residues. CDR3 region: CATSSGDRRHNYGYTF. CDR3 coding DNA: TGTGCCACCAGCAGCGGCGACAGGAGACATAACTATGGCTACACCTTC.

V usage is TRBV19 and J usage is TRBJ1-3; D uncertain. The germline gives CDR1 LNHDA, CDR2 SQIVND (reference sequence). The V end lost 6 bases, the J end lost 7 bases, and 13 bases lay between the germline ends. The length of the CDR3 is 13 residues. The DNA for the CDR3 is TGTGCCAGTAGGACGAATGGGGAGAACACCATATATTTT. This translates into CASRTNGENTIYF.

The gene calls are TRBV4-3 and TRBJ2-7; 12 nucleotides line up with TRBD2. The J segment lost 2 bases and the V segment lost 4 bases, leaving 3 bases of the junction unmatched. Germline CDR1 LGHNA, CDR2 YSLEER. The CDR3 is 15 residues long. The chain's CDR3 is CASSPRTSGTYEQYF. DNA of the CDR3: TGCGCCAGCAGCCCTAGGACTAGCGGGACCTACGAGCAGTACTTC.

V is TRBV19 and J is TRBJ1-1; perhaps TRBD1 as D (5 bases). Trimming removed 5 bases at V and 5 bases at J, with 15 bases between. The germline CDR1 and CDR2 sequences are LNHDA and SQIVND (reference sequence). This CDR3 has 14 amino acids. The CDR3 sequence is CASSSSNSGTEAFF. The CDR3, as DNA: TGTGCCAGTAGTTCGTCAAATTCAGGGACTGAAGCTTTCTTT.

The chain is built from TRBV13 and TRBJ1-1; 10 nucleotides match TRBD1. From germline, CDR1 is PRHDT and CDR2 FYEKMQ (reference sequence). V was clipped by 0 bases and J by 2 bases; unmatched bases: 6. There are 17 residues in the CDR3. The CDR3 reads CASSLGGQGDLNTEAFF. Here the CDR3 DNA reads TGTGCCAGCAGCTTAGGCGGACAGGGGGATCTTAACACTGAAGCTTTCTTT.